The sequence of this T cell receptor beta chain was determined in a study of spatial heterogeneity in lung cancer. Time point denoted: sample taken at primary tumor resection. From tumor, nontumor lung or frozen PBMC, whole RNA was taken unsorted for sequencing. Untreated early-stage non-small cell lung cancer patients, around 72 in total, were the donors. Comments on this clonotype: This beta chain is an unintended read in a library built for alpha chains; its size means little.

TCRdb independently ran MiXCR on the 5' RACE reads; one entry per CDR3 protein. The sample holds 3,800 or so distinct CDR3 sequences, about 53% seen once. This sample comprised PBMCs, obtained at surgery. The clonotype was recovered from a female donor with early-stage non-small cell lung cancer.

DNA for the CDR3: TGTGCCAGCAGTCTATTGACCGCTGCGGACAGGTTCTCACGGGAGCAGTTCTTC. Its protein is CASSLLTAADRFSREQFF. This sequence joins TRBV27 and TRBJ2-1; 7 bases are shared with TRBD1. The CDR3 contains 18 residues. The V and J ends lost 5 bases and 10 bases, in that order; junction bases with no gene match: 23. Per the germline V gene, CDR1 is MNHEY and CDR2 is SMNVEV (reference sequence).